Below are 31 T cell receptor beta chains sequenced from a single sample in a study of blood T cell repertoires in COVID-19. The method was immunoSEQ multiplex PCR; TCRdb's version includes in-frame clones alone and lacks a portion of them. This table has some 97,000 clones, around nine tenths appearing once. The sequencing sample was made of peripheral blood. These receptors were obtained from a man between 45 and 60 years old with acute or convalescent COVID-19.

The chain links TRBV4-1 to TRBJ2-5; 13 positions match TRBD2. From germline, CDR1 is MGHRA and CDR2 YSYEKL. V was clipped by 4 bases and J by 5 bases; unmatched bases: 7. The CDR3 sequence is 16 residues long. CDR3 region: CASSPLGLAGMETQYF. The CDR3 bases are TGCGCCAGCAGCCCCCTGGGACTAGCGGGAATGGAGACCCAGTACTTC.

The chain carries TRBV7-7 and TRBJ2-1; 12 bases match TRBD2. With V trimmed by 2 bases and J by 8 bases, 4 bases remained unmatched. This CDR3 is 15 amino acids long. The germline CDR1 and CDR2 sequences are SSHAT and FNYEAQ (reference sequence). CDR3 residues: CASSLRTSGEDEQFF. CDR3 in DNA: TGTGCCAGCAGCTTACGGACTAGCGGGGAGGATGAGCAGTTCTTC.

This chain uses TRBV6-4 with TRBJ2-1, with 9 positions matching TRBD1. CDR1 and CDR2 (germline): MRHNA, SNTAGT. The ends lost 8 bases at V and 7 bases at J; junction bases unmatched: 0. CDR3 length equals 11 residues. CDR3 coding DNA: TGTGCCAGCGGGACAGGGAATGAGCAGTTCTTC. It translates to CASGTGNEQFF.

This clone was observed a few times. This chain connects TRBV2 to TRBJ2-2; D not resolved. Trimming left V 5 bases short and J 1 base short, with 8 bases between. The CDR3 sequence is 14 residues long. The germline CDR1 and CDR2 sequences are SNHLY and FYNNEI. CDR3 loop: CASSQTKNTGELFF. CDR3 DNA: TGTGCCAGCAGTCAGACAAAGAACACCGGGGAGCTGTTTTTT.

This clone has a single count. The chain joins TRBV28 to TRBJ1-1, with TRBD1 matching 7 bases. Trimming removed 5 bases from V and 4 bases from J; junction bases left unmatched: 13. The CDR3 totals 16 residues. Germline V gene lookup returns CDR1 MDHEN and CDR2 SYDVKM. CDR3 in DNA: TGTGCCAGCAGTCCCCCCGGATCAGGGGGTGGCACTGAAGCTTTCTTT. As protein: CASSPPGSGGGTEAFF.

V and J are TRBV5-4 and TRBJ2-5; 14 nucleotides match TRBD2. Looked up from germline, CDR1 is SGHNT and CDR2 is YYREEE (reference sequence). After removal of 0 bases from V and 6 bases from J, the junction contained 4 bases not matched to a gene. This CDR3 spans 16 amino acids. In nucleotides, the CDR3 is TGTGCCAGCAGCTTGGCGACTAGCGGGAGGGCCAAGACCCAGTACTTC. As protein: CASSLATSGRAKTQYF.

This chain uses TRBV4-1 with TRBJ2-1; 13 positions agree with TRBD2. V was clipped by 1 base and J by 7 bases; unmatched bases: 7. Germline V gives CDR1 MGHRA, CDR2 YSYEKL. This CDR3 has 17 amino acids. CDR3 DNA sequence: TGCGCCAGCAGCCAAGTACTAGCGGGAGGGCCGGGTAATGAGCAGTTCTTC. Its protein product is CASSQVLAGGPGNEQFF.

Points on this clone: Other DNA sequences within the sample encode an identical CDR3. CDR3 DNA sequence: TGTGCCAGTAGTCCCCGAGGACAGGGCCACTACGAGCAGTACTTC. Protein product: CASSPRGQGHYEQYF. This chain links TRBV19 with TRBJ2-7; the match to TRBD1 covers 8 bases. V lost 5 bases and J lost 3; bases outside the gene matches: 9. From germline, CDR1 is LNHDA and CDR2 SQIVND (reference sequence). The CDR3 has 15 residues.

This clone was observed a single time. This rearrangement joins TRBV12-3 or TRBV12-4 to TRBJ1-2; D call uncertain. V was shortened by 3 bases and J by 8 bases, with 10 bases between the two germline ends. The CDR3 length is 12 residues. In nucleotides, the CDR3 is TGTGCCAGCAGTTTCTCGGGGTTGGGCTACACCTTC. It is translated as CASSFSGLGYTF.

The chain has TRBV24-1 and TRBJ2-2, with 14 bases aligning to TRBD2. V lost 3 bases and J lost 4; bases outside the gene matches: 3. The CDR3 totals 17 residues. CDR1 is KGHDR and CDR2 is SFDVKD in the germline V gene. The CDR3 sequence: CATSDRTSGRFTGELFF. Here the CDR3 DNA reads TGTGCCACCAGTGATCGGACTAGCGGGAGGTTCACCGGGGAGCTGTTTTTT.

The chain links TRBV6-5 to TRBJ1-2; D possibly corresponds to TRBD1 (5 bases). Trimming pared 5 bases from V and 2 bases from J, leaving 6 bases between. The CDR3 loop spans 12 amino acids. From germline, CDR1 is MNHEY and CDR2 SVGAGI. CDR3: CASSPGNYGYTF. In DNA, the CDR3 is TGTGCCAGCAGTCCAGGGAACTATGGCTACACCTTC.

The chain couples TRBV6-5 to TRBJ2-5; 7 bases align to TRBD2. From germline, CDR1 is MNHEY and CDR2 SVGAGI. The CDR3 runs to 13 residues. Germline trimming cut 11 bases from V and 4 bases from J; bases unmatched to any gene: 10. The CDR3 nucleotides are TGTGCCTCCTGTACTAGCGCCGGAGAGACCCAGTACTTC. Amino acids: CASCTSAGETQYF.

The V call is TRBV14, the J call TRBJ2-7; D is possibly TRBD2 (5 bases). CDR1 is SGHDN, CDR2 FVKESK, per germline. The CDR3 consists of 19 residues. Deletions cut 2 bases from V and 5 bases from J, with 28 bases between. CDR3 DNA: TGTGCCAGCAGCCAAATAGGTTTGGTTACGGACTCTGCGAGAAACGAGCAGTACTTC. It is translated as CASSQIGLVTDSARNEQYF.

The sample holds one count of this clone. The chain is built from TRBV23-1 and TRBJ1-4; TRBD1 matches 9 bases. TRBV23-1 belongs to the ORF category, with a function that is uncertain. V was pared by 3 bases and J by 12 bases, with 8 bases of the junction left unmatched. The CDR3 is 14 residues long. The CDR3 sequence: CASSQGQGTRQLFF. The CDR3 coding sequence is TGCGCCAGCAGTCAGGGACAGGGAACGAGACAACTGTTTTTT.

This clone was counted only a few times. The chain couples TRBV6-5 to TRBJ2-7; TRBD2 might be the D (6 bases). V dropped 11 bases and J dropped 4 bases, with 18 bases sitting between them. CDR1 and CDR2 from the germline V gene are MNHEY and SVGAGI. The length of the CDR3 is 13 residues. Here the CDR3 reads CAVSEGTRYEQYF. CDR3 sequence (DNA): TGTGCCGTATCGGAGGGCACGAGATACGAGCAGTACTTC.

V usage is TRBV7-9 and J usage is TRBJ2-2, with 8 bases matching TRBD2. The ends lost 0 bases at V and 6 bases at J; junction bases unmatched: 3. The CDR3 contains 15 residues. CDR1 and CDR2 (germline): SEHNR, FQNEAQ (reference sequence). CDR3 protein: CASSLAGLDAGELFF. The CDR3 bases are TGTGCCAGCAGCTTAGCGGGACTAGATGCCGGGGAGCTGTTTTTT. The full variable domain, rest sourced from reference TRBV7-9 and TRBJ2-2, is DTGVSQNPRHKITKRGQNVTFRCDPISEHNRLYWYRQTLGQGPEFLTYFQNEAQLEKSRLLSDRFSAERPKGSFSTLEIQRTEQGDSAMYLCASSLAGLDAGELFFGEGSRLTVL.

The chain recombines TRBV25-1 with TRBJ1-5, with D unresolved. V was trimmed by 8 bases and J by 2 bases, leaving 10 bases between them. The CDR3 has 13 amino acids. CDR1 and CDR2 from the germline V gene are MGHDK and SYGVNS. The CDR3 is CASSGTGNQPQHF. The CDR3 coding sequence is TGTGCCAGCTCCGGTACCGGCAATCAGCCCCAGCATTTT.

The CDR3 spells CASSATWDRVSGNTIYF. The CDR3 coding sequence is TGTGCCAGCAGCGCCACATGGGACAGGGTCTCTGGAAACACCATATATTTT. V is TRBV9 and J is TRBJ1-3; 9 bases are a match to TRBD1. The junction had 7 bases not matched to a gene; V was cut back by 3 bases and J by 0 bases. This CDR3 region has 17 residues. Germline CDR1 reads SGDLS; CDR2 reads YYNGEE.

The chain links TRBV3-1 (or the pseudogene TRBV3-2) to TRBJ1-2; D is unresolved. Germline V lookup: CDR1 LGHDT, CDR2 YNNKEL (reference sequence). This CDR3 is 12 amino acids long. V dropped 5 bases and J dropped 7 bases, with 11 bases sitting between them. The CDR3 region has the DNA TGTGCCAGCAGCTTCGGCGCAGGTGGCTACACCTTC. Its protein product is CASSFGAGGYTF.

This chain joins TRBV7-2 and TRBJ2-3; D gene uncertain. In germline, CDR1 is SGHTA, CDR2 FQGNSA. V was trimmed by 10 bases and J by 6 bases, leaving 11 bases between them. This CDR3 region has 11 residues. CDR3 in amino acids: CATELTDTQYF. CDR3 nucleotide sequence: TGTGCCACGGAGCTTACGGATACGCAGTATTTT.

The V and J genes are TRBV7-8 and TRBJ1-2; possibly TRBD1 for D (6 bases). Looked up from germline, CDR1 is SGHVS and CDR2 is FQNEAQ. The CDR3 spans 16 residues. The germline V and J ends were trimmed by 2 bases and 6 bases, with 19 bases remaining between them. CDR3: CASSLTVLGGRNGYTF. The CDR3 DNA follows: TGTGCCAGCAGCTTAACCGTCCTGGGGGGGCGGAATGGCTACACCTTC.

The chain employs TRBV5-1 and TRBJ1-3; D possibly corresponds to TRBD1 (6 bases). The CDR3 extends over 16 amino acids. V was clipped by 0 bases and J by 7 bases, with 17 bases between them. Germline V gene data show CDR1 as SGHRS and CDR2 as YFSETQ. The CDR3 DNA follows: TGCGCCAGCAGCTTGGCCGCCCAGGGGAGATATAACACCATATATTTT. This translates into CASSLAAQGRYNTIYF.

This sequence joins TRBV6-5 and TRBJ2-1, with 8 bases fitting TRBD2. Germline-derived CDR1 and CDR2 are MNHEY and SVGAGI. The CDR3 covers 16 residues. With 0 bases clipped from V and 5 bases from J, the junction kept 6 bases outside the gene matches. The CDR3 nucleotides read TGTGCCAGCAGTTACTCGACAGAGCGGGAGAACAATGAGCAGTTCTTC. This encodes CASSYSTERENNEQFF.

This clone was seen a single time. The rearrangement joins TRBV5-1 to TRBJ2-1; perhaps TRBD2 as D (5 bases). CDR3 length equals 15 residues. V was trimmed by 3 bases and J by 6 bases, leaving 16 bases between them. Germline assignment: CDR1 SGHRS and CDR2 YFSETQ. CDR3 amino acids: CASSSQFRDFNEQFF. CDR3 nucleotide sequence: TGCGCCAGCAGCTCTCAATTCCGGGATTTCAATGAGCAGTTCTTC.

V is TRBV24-1 and J is TRBJ1-2; possible D gene TRBD1, 6 bases. Deletions cut 7 bases from V and 3 bases from J, with 14 bases between. This CDR3 comprises 14 residues. Germline V gives CDR1 KGHDR, CDR2 SFDVKD. In nucleotides, the CDR3 is TGTGCCACCAGCGAGGGGACATTAGACTATGGCTACACCTTC. As protein: CATSEGTLDYGYTF.

J is TRBJ2-7 and V is TRBV7-2; 11 nucleotides match TRBD2. CDR1 and CDR2 (germline): SGHTA, FQGNSA. V was pared by 5 bases and J by 2 bases, with 5 bases of the junction left unmatched. This CDR3 spans 15 amino acids. CDR3 in DNA: TGTGCCAGCAGCCCGGGACTAGCGGCAGCCTACGAGCAGTACTTC. Its translation is CASSPGLAAAYEQYF. Together with reference TRBV7-2 and TRBJ2-7, the CDR3 gives the full variable domain: GAGVSQSPSNKVTEKGKDVELRCDPISGHTALYWYRQSLGQGLEFLIYFQGNSAPDKSGLPSDRFSAERTGGSVSTLTIQRTQQEDSAVYLCASSPGLAAAYEQYFGPGTRLTVT.

V gene TRBV12-5 combines with J gene TRBJ2-1; perhaps TRBD2 as D (6 bases). The V and J ends lost 7 bases and 0 bases respectively, with 10 bases between them. Per germline, CDR1 LGHNT and CDR2 FRNRAP. The CDR3 loop spans 14 amino acids. CDR3 sequence: CASVGLSSYNEQFF. The CDR3 DNA follows: TGTGCTAGTGTGGGACTGAGCTCCTACAATGAGCAGTTCTTC.

J is TRBJ2-2 and V is TRBV5-1; possible D gene TRBD1, 5 bases. Germline CDR1 and CDR2: SGHRS and YFSETQ. This CDR3 comprises 15 residues. Trimming removed 0 bases from V and 1 base from J, with 7 bases in between. CDR3 region: CASSLARGNTGELFF. CDR3 DNA sequence: TGCGCCAGCAGCTTGGCTAGGGGGAACACCGGGGAGCTGTTTTTT.

The DNA for the CDR3 is TGTGCCAGCAGCTTAGGAATGATAGAAGGAGGTACGCAGTATTTT. Its translation is CASSLGMIEGGTQYF. V is TRBV7-6 and J is TRBJ2-3; D perhaps matches TRBD2 (5 bases). Germline loops: CDR1 SGHVS, CDR2 FNYEAQ. V lost 1 base to trimming and J lost 8 bases, with 16 bases between them. The CDR3 has 15 residues. The whole variable domain, filled in from reference TRBV7-6 and TRBJ2-3, reads GAGVSQSPRYKVTKRGQDVALRCDPISGHVSLYWYRQALGQGPEFLTYFNYEAQQDKSGLPNDRFSAERPEGSISTLTIQRTEQRDSAMYRCASSLGMIEGGTQYFGPGTRLTVL.

The chain links TRBV5-1 to TRBJ2-7; 11 positions agree with TRBD1. The germline V gene has CDR1 SGHRS and CDR2 YFSETQ. The CDR3 is 15 amino acids. The J segment lost 3 bases and the V segment lost 3 bases, leaving 5 bases of the junction unmatched. The CDR3: CASSSSGTGGYEQYF. In DNA, the CDR3 is TGCGCCAGCAGCTCCAGCGGGACAGGGGGCTACGAGCAGTACTTC.

The genes are TRBV24-1 and TRBJ1-5; D might be TRBD1 (6 bases). V dropped 8 bases and J dropped 4 bases, with 8 bases sitting between them. CDR3 size: 12 residues. Germline V gene data show CDR1 as KGHDR and CDR2 as SFDVKD. CDR3 in DNA: TGTGCCACCACCACAGGGAATCAGCCCCAGCATTTT. It yields the protein CATTTGNQPQHF.